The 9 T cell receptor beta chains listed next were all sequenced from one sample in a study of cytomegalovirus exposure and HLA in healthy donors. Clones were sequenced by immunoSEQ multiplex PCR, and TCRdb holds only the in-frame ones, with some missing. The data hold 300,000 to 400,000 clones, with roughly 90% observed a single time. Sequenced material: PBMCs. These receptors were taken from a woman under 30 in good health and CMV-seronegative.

The CDR3 region is CASSLTSGARGETQYF. The CDR3 DNA sequence: TGTGCCAGCAGCCTCACTAGCGGGGCCCGCGGAGAGACCCAGTACTTC. The chain is built from TRBV13 and TRBJ2-5, with 10 bases fitting TRBD2. CDR1 and CDR2 (germline): PRHDT, FYEKMQ (reference sequence). The CDR3 contains 16 residues. J gave up 4 bases and V 5 bases, and 10 bases lay outside the gene matches. Combining the CDR3 with reference TRBV13 and TRBJ2-5 gives the whole variable domain AAGVIQSPRHLIKEKRETATLKCYPIPRHDTVYWYQQGPGQDPQFLISFYEKMQSDKGSIPDRFSAQQFSDYHSELNMSSLELGDSALYFCASSLTSGARGETQYFGPGTRLLVL.

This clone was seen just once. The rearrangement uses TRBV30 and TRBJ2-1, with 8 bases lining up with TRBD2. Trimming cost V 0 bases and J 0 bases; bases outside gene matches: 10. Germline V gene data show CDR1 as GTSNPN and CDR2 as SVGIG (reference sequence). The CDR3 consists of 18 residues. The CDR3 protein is CAWSVGAGDANSYNEQFF. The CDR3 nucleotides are TGTGCCTGGAGTGTGGGAGCGGGGGATGCTAACTCCTACAATGAGCAGTTCTTC.

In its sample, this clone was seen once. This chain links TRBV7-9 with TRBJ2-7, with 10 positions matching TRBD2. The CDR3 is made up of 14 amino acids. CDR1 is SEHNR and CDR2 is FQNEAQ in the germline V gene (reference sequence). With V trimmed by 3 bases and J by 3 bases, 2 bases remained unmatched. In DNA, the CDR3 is TGTGCCAGCAGCTTGGGACTAGCGAACTACGAGCAGTACTTC. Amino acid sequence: CASSLGLANYEQYF.

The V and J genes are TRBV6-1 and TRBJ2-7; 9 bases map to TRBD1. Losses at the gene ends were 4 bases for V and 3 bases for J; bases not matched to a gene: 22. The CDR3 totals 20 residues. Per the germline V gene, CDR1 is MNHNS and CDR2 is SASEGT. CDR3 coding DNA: TGTGCCAGCAGTGGACATTCGACAGGGGGTCGACTTTGGTTAGTCTACGAGCAGTACTTC. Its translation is CASSGHSTGGRLWLVYEQYF.

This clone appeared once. The CDR3 loop is CASSLYLAGGNEQYF. In DNA, the CDR3 is TGCGCCAGCAGCTTGTACCTAGCGGGGGGGAACGAGCAGTACTTC. The J gene is TRBJ2-7, the V gene TRBV5-1; TRBD2 matches 12 bases. From germline, CDR1 is SGHRS and CDR2 YFSETQ. After removal of 1 base from V and 5 bases from J, the junction contained 4 bases not matched to a gene. The CDR3 consists of 15 residues.

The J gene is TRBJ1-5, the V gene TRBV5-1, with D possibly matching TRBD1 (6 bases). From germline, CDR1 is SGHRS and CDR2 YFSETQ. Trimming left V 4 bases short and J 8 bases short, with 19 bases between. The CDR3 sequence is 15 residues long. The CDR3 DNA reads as TGCGCCAGCAGCCCGGGGGGGGCAGTTCGGGAGCCCCAGCATTTT. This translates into CASSPGGAVREPQHF. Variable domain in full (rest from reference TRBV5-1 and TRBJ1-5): KAGVTQTPRYLIKTRGQQVTLSCSPISGHRSVSWYQQTPGQGLQFLFEYFSETQRNKGNFPGRFSGRQFSNSRSEMNVSTLELGDSALYLCASSPGGAVREPQHFGDGTRLSIL.

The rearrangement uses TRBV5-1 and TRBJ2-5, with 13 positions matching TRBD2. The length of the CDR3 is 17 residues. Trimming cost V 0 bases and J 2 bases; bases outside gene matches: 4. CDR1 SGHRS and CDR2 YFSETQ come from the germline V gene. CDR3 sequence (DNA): TGCGCCAGCAGCTTGGGTCAACTAGCGGGGGGGCAAGAGACCCAGTACTTC. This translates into CASSLGQLAGGQETQYF.

This chain's CDR3 is CASSQVRVGGDEQFF. The CDR3 DNA reads as TGCGCCAGCAGCCAAGTTAGGGTGGGAGGGGATGAGCAGTTCTTC. The gene calls are TRBV4-1 and TRBJ2-1, with 7 nucleotides matching TRBD2. Germline values: CDR1 MGHRA, CDR2 YSYEKL. This CDR3 region has 15 residues. J lost 8 bases, V lost 1 base, and 8 bases had no gene match.

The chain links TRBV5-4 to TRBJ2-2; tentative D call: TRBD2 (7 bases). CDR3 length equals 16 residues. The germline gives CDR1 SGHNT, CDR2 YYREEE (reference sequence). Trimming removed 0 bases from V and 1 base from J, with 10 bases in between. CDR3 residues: CASSLAGGQNTGELFF. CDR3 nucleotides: TGTGCCAGCAGCTTGGCCGGGGGGCAGAACACCGGGGAGCTGTTTTTT.